This T cell receptor beta chain was sequenced during a study of blood T cell repertoires in COVID-19. Study-level background: Whether acute or convalescent, the COVID-19 samples came from the United States, Italy and Spain. Nucleic acid was either cDNA or gDNA, and it came from T cells, B-cell-depleted T cells, or PBMCs.

This clone has a single count. This CDR3 has 14 residues. V gave up 5 bases and J gave up 1 base, with 13 bases separating them. Germline assignment: CDR1 SGHTS and CDR2 YDEGEE. Only in-frame clones appear in the TCRdb table, and some are missing; sequencing was by immunoSEQ multiplex PCR. The sample holds a few hundred thousand clones, approximately 80% seen once. The gene calls are TRBV5-8 and TRBJ2-7; possible D gene TRBD1, 6 bases. The sequence derives from a woman aged 60 to 75 who had recovered from COVID-19. The specimen sequenced was peripheral blood. For the CDR3, the DNA is TGTGCCAGCAGTTCAGACAGGCGTTCCTACGAGCAGTACTTC. Translated: CASSSDRRSYEQYF.